The rows below give T cell receptor beta chains drawn from one sample of a study of blood T cell repertoires in COVID-19. Profiled with immunoSEQ multiplex PCR; TCRdb holds only in-frame clones, not every one. The sample holds around 150,000 clones, around four fifths seen once. The specimen sequenced was peripheral blood. These TCRs come from an elderly woman with acute or convalescent COVID-19. Both conserved end residues are part of each CDR3. The order of the fields is clone size, V gene, D gene, J gene, CDR3 protein, CDR3 DNA. A D gene is named only where the DNA matches it firmly. Expanded clones get a size class; other rows say once, few or many, or leave the size out.

.	TRBV11-2	.	TRBJ2-7	CASSLVSSVPYYEQYF	TGTGCCAGCAGCTTAGTATCTTCCGTTCCCTACTACGAGCAGTACTTC
few	TRBV7-9	.	TRBJ1-4	CASSSGWGREKLFF	TGTGCCAGCAGCTCAGGGTGGGGTCGTGAAAAACTGTTTTTT
.	TRBV3-1/TRBV3-2	TRBD1	TRBJ1-5	CASSQGIGGNQPQHF	TGTGCCAGCAGCCAAGGTATAGGGGGCAACCAGCCCCAGCATTTT
few	TRBV4-3	.	TRBJ1-2	CASSQQGFYGYTF	TGCGCCAGCAGCCAACAGGGGTTCTATGGCTACACCTTC
.	TRBV7-8	TRBD2	TRBJ2-5	CASSLAAASGRAGQETQYF	TGTGCCAGCAGCTTAGCGGCGGCTAGCGGGAGGGCGGGCCAAGAGACCCAGTACTTC
.	TRBV6-5	.	TRBJ2-1	CASRGSGYNEQFF	TGTGCCAGCAGGGGGTCGGGGTACAATGAGCAGTTCTTC
.	TRBV2	.	TRBJ1-2	CASCRDTSISYTF	TGTGCCAGCTGCCGGGACACCAGCATTAGCTACACCTTC
.	TRBV19	.	TRBJ2-7	CASSMTGTTYEQYF	TGTGCCAGTAGTATGACCGGGACAACCTACGAGCAGTACTTC
.	TRBV2	TRBD1	TRBJ1-4	CASSVGTGAGGEKLFF	TGTGCCAGCAGTGTCGGGACAGGGGCGGGTGGAGAAAAACTGTTTTTT
.	TRBV6-6	TRBD2	TRBJ2-7	CASSYFMGEGPEQYF	TGTGCCAGCAGTTACTTCATGGGGGAGGGGCCCGAGCAGTACTTC
.	TRBV3-1/TRBV3-2	.	TRBJ1-2	CASSRARGGYTF	TGTGCCAGCAGTCGCGCTAGAGGGGGCTACACCTTC
.	TRBV5-1	.	TRBJ2-5	CASSLGQMQETQYF	TGCGCCAGCAGCTTGGGCCAGATGCAAGAGACCCAGTACTTC
.	TRBV11-3	TRBD1	TRBJ2-2	CASSLRDRGAGELFF	TGTGCCAGCAGCTTACGCGACAGGGGCGCCGGGGAGCTGTTTTTT
.	TRBV6-2/TRBV6-3	TRBD1	TRBJ1-5	CASSYSGSGGQPQHF	TGTGCCAGCAGTTACTCCGGGTCAGGGGGCCAGCCCCAGCATTTT
.	TRBV6-2/TRBV6-3	.	TRBJ2-1	CASSYSFGVGDEQFF	TGTGCCAGCAGTTACTCATTCGGGGTCGGCGATGAGCAGTTCTTC
.	TRBV19	TRBD1	TRBJ2-7	CASSPHPKTGGYEQYF	TGTGCCAGTAGTCCCCACCCCAAGACAGGGGGCTACGAGCAGTACTTC
.	TRBV10-1	TRBD2	TRBJ2-1	CASSDRTSGRENEQFF	TGCGCCAGCAGTGACCGGACTAGCGGGAGAGAAAATGAGCAGTTCTTC
.	TRBV7-9	TRBD1	TRBJ2-3	CASSLAGQGAGDTQYF	TGTGCCAGCAGCTTAGCGGGACAGGGGGCAGGAGATACGCAGTATTTT
few	TRBV5-6	TRBD1	TRBJ1-2	CASSFGQGYGYTF	TGTGCCAGCAGCTTCGGACAGGGCTATGGCTACACCTTC
.	TRBV19	TRBD1	TRBJ2-2	CASSQTGFNGELFF	TGTGCCAGTAGCCAGACAGGGTTTAACGGGGAGCTGTTTTTT
.	TRBV29-1	TRBD1	TRBJ2-5	CSVEYGTGKETQYF	TGCAGCGTTGAATATGGGACAGGGAAGGAGACCCAGTACTTC
.	TRBV7-6	.	TRBJ2-2	CASSLGPGTNTGELFF	TGTGCCAGCAGCTTGGGCCCAGGAACGAACACCGGGGAGCTGTTTTTT
.	TRBV30	.	TRBJ1-3	CAWSLPTGVSGNTIYF	TGTGCCTGGAGTCTCCCGACAGGCGTCTCTGGAAACACCATATATTTT
.	TRBV7-9	.	TRBJ2-2	CASRGTSNTGELFF	TGTGCCAGCAGAGGGACTTCAAACACCGGGGAGCTGTTTTTT
few	TRBV7-9	TRBD2	TRBJ2-1	CASSSGLAGLHYNEQFF	TGTGCCAGCAGCTCGGGACTAGCGGGCCTTCACTACAATGAGCAGTTCTTC
few	TRBV5-1	.	TRBJ2-7	CASSLQGPDEQYF	TGCGCCAGCAGCTTACAGGGTCCCGACGAGCAGTACTTC
once	TRBV5-1	TRBD1	TRBJ1-2	CASSLERGRGYTF	TGCGCCAGCAGCTTGGAGAGGGGGCGAGGCTACACCTTC
.	TRBV7-2	TRBD1	TRBJ1-1	CASSLTGGITEAFF	TGTGCCAGCAGCTTAACAGGGGGCATCACTGAAGCTTTCTTT
.	TRBV19	TRBD1	TRBJ2-3	CASSIDHGTGGASTDTQYF	TGTGCCAGTAGTATAGATCACGGGACAGGGGGCGCAAGCACAGATACGCAGTATTTT
.	TRBV11-2	TRBD1	TRBJ2-3	CASSQGHGTGGKDTQYF	TGTGCCAGCAGCCAAGGGCATGGGACAGGGGGCAAAGATACGCAGTATTTT
.	TRBV6-2/TRBV6-3	.	TRBJ1-3	CASSYRRELSGNTIYF	TGTGCCAGCAGTTACCGCCGGGAGCTCTCTGGAAACACCATATATTTT
.	TRBV7-2	TRBD1	TRBJ1-2	CASSLDPGTAGYGYTF	TGTGCCAGCAGCTTAGATCCAGGGACAGCGGGCTATGGCTACACCTTC
many	TRBV5-4	.	TRBJ2-7	CASRRQLGEDEQYF	TGTGCCAGCAGGCGACAGCTCGGGGAGGACGAGCAGTACTTC
.	TRBV9	TRBD2	TRBJ2-3	CASSVSGRTSTDTQYF	TGTGCCAGCAGCGTTAGCGGGAGAACTAGCACAGATACGCAGTATTTT
.	TRBV5-1	.	TRBJ2-5	CASSPTRQETQYF	TGCGCCAGCAGCCCTACTAGACAAGAGACCCAGTACTTC
.	TRBV6-5	.	TRBJ2-7	CASTDTYEQYF	TGTGCCAGCACCGATACTTACGAGCAGTACTTC
.	TRBV27	TRBD2	TRBJ2-1	CASSQARAGGYNEQFF	TGTGCCAGCAGCCAGGCCCGCGCGGGAGGTTACAATGAGCAGTTCTTC
few	TRBV18	.	TRBJ2-2	CASSPISGAGELFF	TGTGCCAGCTCACCAATATCAGGCGCCGGGGAGCTGTTTTTT
.	TRBV7-6	.	TRBJ2-1	CASSFRQGNEQFF	TGTGCCAGCAGCTTTAGGCAGGGTAATGAGCAGTTCTTC
.	TRBV11-2	.	TRBJ1-2	CASSFGGAFYGYTF	TGTGCCAGCAGTTTTGGCGGGGCTTTCTATGGCTACACCTTC
.	TRBV9	.	TRBJ1-1	CASSAKRGNPGTEAFF	TGTGCCAGCAGCGCCAAAAGGGGGAACCCGGGCACTGAAGCTTTCTTT
.	TRBV18	.	TRBJ1-2	CASSPSAHSYGYTF	TGTGCCAGCTCCCCAAGCGCCCATAGCTATGGCTACACCTTC
few	TRBV15	.	TRBJ1-2	CATSREEQGSYGYTF	TGTGCCACCAGCAGAGAGGAACAGGGAAGTTATGGCTACACCTTC
.	TRBV7-2	.	TRBJ1-1	CASSGQIEAFF	TGTGCCAGCAGCGGACAAATTGAAGCTTTCTTT
.	TRBV6-2/TRBV6-3	TRBD1	TRBJ1-5	CASTPGQGSGQPQHF	TGTGCCAGCACCCCGGGACAGGGGTCAGGTCAGCCCCAGCATTTT
.	TRBV3-1/TRBV3-2	.	TRBJ1-4	CASSQRGRDWEKLFF	TGTGCCAGCAGCCAAAGGGGCAGGGATTGGGAAAAACTGTTTTTT
.	TRBV5-1	TRBD2	TRBJ2-2	CASSVSGTTNTGELFF	TGCGCCAGCAGCGTCTCCGGGACTACGAACACCGGGGAGCTGTTTTTT
.	TRBV5-1	TRBD2	TRBJ2-1	CASTLLAGVSGNEQFF	TGCGCCAGCACCCTTTTAGCGGGAGTGAGTGGCAATGAGCAGTTCTTC
.	TRBV9	TRBD1	TRBJ2-7	CASSARDRGEQYF	TGTGCCAGCAGCGCCCGGGACAGGGGAGAGCAGTACTTC
.	TRBV3-1/TRBV3-2	.	TRBJ2-5	CASSLDPGSQETQYF	TGTGCCAGCAGCCTCGATCCAGGTTCCCAAGAGACCCAGTACTTC
.	TRBV25-1	.	TRBJ1-2	CASQDRKYGYTF	TGTGCCAGTCAGGACAGAAAGTATGGCTACACCTTC
.	TRBV11-2	TRBD1	TRBJ2-7	CASTGTVAPYEQYF	TGTGCCAGCACCGGGACAGTGGCCCCCTACGAGCAGTACTTC
.	TRBV7-9	.	TRBJ2-1	CASSPYGRSGMEQFF	TGTGCCAGCAGTCCCTACGGGCGTTCAGGGATGGAGCAGTTCTTC
.	TRBV9	TRBD2	TRBJ2-7	CASSPGLAGYEQYF	TGTGCCAGCAGCCCGGGACTAGCAGGCTACGAGCAGTACTTC
.	TRBV19	.	TRBJ2-3	CASSVRLPQDTQYF	TGTGCCAGTAGTGTTCGACTACCCCAGGATACGCAGTATTTT
.	TRBV19	.	TRBJ2-3	CASSIDAGVVADTQYF	TGTGCCAGTAGTATAGATGCAGGGGTAGTGGCAGATACGCAGTATTTT
.	TRBV11-2	.	TRBJ1-3	CASRLGGSGNTIYF	TGTGCCAGCAGACTAGGGGGCTCTGGAAACACCATATATTTT
.	TRBV18	TRBD1	TRBJ2-2	CASSPPRGSNTGELFF	TGTGCCAGCTCACCACCCAGGGGGTCGAACACCGGGGAGCTGTTTTTT